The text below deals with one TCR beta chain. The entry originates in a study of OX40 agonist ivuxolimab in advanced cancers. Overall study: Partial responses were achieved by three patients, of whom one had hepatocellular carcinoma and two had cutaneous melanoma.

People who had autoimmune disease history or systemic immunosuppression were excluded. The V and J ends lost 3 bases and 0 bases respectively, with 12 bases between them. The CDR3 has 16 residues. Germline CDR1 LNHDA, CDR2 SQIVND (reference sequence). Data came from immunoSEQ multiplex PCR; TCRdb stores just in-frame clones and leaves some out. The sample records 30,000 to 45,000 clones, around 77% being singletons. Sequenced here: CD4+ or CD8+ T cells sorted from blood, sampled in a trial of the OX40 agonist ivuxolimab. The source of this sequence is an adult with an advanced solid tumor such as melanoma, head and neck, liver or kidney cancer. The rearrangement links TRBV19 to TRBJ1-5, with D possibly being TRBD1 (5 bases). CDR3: CASSIWGTPSNQPQHF. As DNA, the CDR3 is TGTGCCAGTAGTATCTGGGGCACCCCTAGCAATCAGCCCCAGCATTTT. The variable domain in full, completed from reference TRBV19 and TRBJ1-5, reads DGGITQSPKYLFRKEGQNVTLSCEQNLNHDAMYWYRQDPGQGLRLIYYSQIVNDFQKGDIAEGYSVSREKKESFPLTVTSAQKNPTAFYLCASSIWGTPSNQPQHFGDGTRLSIL.